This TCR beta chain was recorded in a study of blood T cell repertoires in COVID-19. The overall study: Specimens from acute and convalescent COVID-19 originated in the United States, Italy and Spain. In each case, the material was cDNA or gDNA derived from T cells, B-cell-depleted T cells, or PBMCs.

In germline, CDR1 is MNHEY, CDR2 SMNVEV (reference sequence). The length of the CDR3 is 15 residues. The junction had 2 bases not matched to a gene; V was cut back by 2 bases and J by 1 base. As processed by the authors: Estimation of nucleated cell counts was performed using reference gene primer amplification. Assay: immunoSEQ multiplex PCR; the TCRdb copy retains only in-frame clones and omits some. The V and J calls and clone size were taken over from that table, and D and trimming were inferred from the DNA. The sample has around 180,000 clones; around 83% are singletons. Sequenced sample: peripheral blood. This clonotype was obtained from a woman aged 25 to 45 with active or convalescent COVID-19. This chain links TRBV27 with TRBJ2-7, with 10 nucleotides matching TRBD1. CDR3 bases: TGTGCCAGCAGTTTAGGACAGGGGGGTTCCTACGAGCAGTACTTC. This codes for CASSLGQGGSYEQYF.